This T cell receptor beta chain was sequenced in a study of T-cell memory formation after mild COVID-19. Study-level information: The two donors had largely donor-specific TCR clusters.

Germline V lookup: CDR1 SGHTA, CDR2 FQGTGA. The CDR3 is 15 residues long. The V segment lost 4 bases and the J segment 9 bases; nucleotides outside the gene matches: 11. General study results and limits: Some responding clones appeared in pre-infection memory, suggesting cross-reactive memory joined.

As regards this clonotype: Its target is unknown.

Via MiXCR, TCRdb re-called the 5' RACE reads, giving one row per CDR3 protein. The sample lists under 250,000 distinct CDR3 sequences, less than 20% occurring once. V gene TRBV7-3 combines with J gene TRBJ2-1; 8 nucleotides align to TRBD1. Sequenced: PBMCs or a T cell subset sorted from them (not recorded which). This receptor was taken from an adult woman who had mild COVID-19 (a few samples of this study predate the infection). Cell type and time point are not known. CDR3 DNA sequence: TGTGCCAGCAGCTCCAGGACAGGGTACCTCAGTGAGCAGTTCTTC. Protein product: CASSSRTGYLSEQFF.